These T cell receptor beta chains were read from a single sample in a study of T cells in localized non-small cell lung cancer. The method was immunoSEQ multiplex PCR; TCRdb's version includes in-frame clones alone and lacks a portion of them. The profile shows roughly 48,000 clones, 77% of them singletons. This specimen consisted of peripheral blood, obtained before any cancer treatment. The receptor source for this set is a man aged 40 to 70 with stage I squamous cell lung carcinoma. Each CDR3 is given with its conserved first and last residue. The D gene is left open where the match is weak. Clone size is shown for a subset of rows, as once, few, many or a class of expanded clone.

>TRBJ2-7|TRBV14|TRBD1|.
TGTGCCAGCAGCAGTACAGGGGGATGGTCCTACGAGCAGTACTTC
CASSSTGGWSYEQYF
>TRBJ1-5|TRBV6-5|.|.
TGTGCCAGCAGTTCCGCAGGGGCCTATCAGCCCCAGCATTTT
CASSSAGAYQPQHF
>TRBJ1-3|TRBV27|.|.
TGTGCCAGCAGTCTAGACCGCGCGGGACACCGATATTTT
CASSLDRAGHRYF
>TRBJ2-2|TRBV29-1|.|.
TGCAGCGTTATAAGGCAGACAACGAACACCGGGGAGCTGTTTTTT
CSVIRQTTNTGELFF
>TRBJ2-1|TRBV15|.|few
TGTGCCGCCTCTCTGGGAGCTAGAAATGAGCAGTTCTTC
CAASLGARNEQFF
>TRBJ2-2|TRBV7-2|.|.
TGTGCCAGCAGGAGTCCCGGGGGCCTGACCGGGGAGCTGTTTTTT
CASRSPGGLTGELFF
>TRBJ2-3|TRBV7-3|.|.
TGTGCCAGCAGCTTAAGTGGGAAAACAGATACGCAGTATTTT
CASSLSGKTDTQYF
>TRBJ1-2|TRBV13|.|.
TGTGCCAGCAGCTTAGCCAGGGATCCCTATGGCTACACCTTC
CASSLARDPYGYTF
>TRBJ1-5|TRBV30|.|.
TGTGCCTGGAGGTCGCAGGGCAGGGGACAGCCCCAGCATTTT
CAWRSQGRGQPQHF
>TRBJ2-3|TRBV19|.|once
TGTGCCACCTCACCGCAGGGGACAGATACGCAGTATTTT
CATSPQGTDTQYF
>TRBJ2-7|TRBV7-3|.|.
TGTGCCAGCAGGGCGACAGGGACTAACGAGCAGTACTTC
CASRATGTNEQYF
>TRBJ2-2|TRBV5-1|.|once
TGCACCAGCAGCTTGGGGAATTCCGACACCGGGGAGCTGTTTTTT
CTSSLGNSDTGELFF
>TRBJ1-1|TRBV11-2|.|.
TGTGCCAGCAGCTCTTACGAACAGGGTATAGGGCAAGCTTTCTTT
CASSSYEQGIGQAFF
>TRBJ1-2|TRBV25-1|.|.
TGTGCCAGCAGTGGGGTGTTTAATAGTTTCTATGGCTACACCTTC
CASSGVFNSFYGYTF
>TRBJ1-5|TRBV5-8|.|few
TGTGCCAGCAGCTTGGAGGGTCTCAATCAGCCCCAGCATTTT
CASSLEGLNQPQHF
>TRBJ2-1|TRBV18|TRBD1|.
TGTGCCAGCTCACCACCGGACAGGGTTCATGAGCAGTTCTTC
CASSPPDRVHEQFF
>TRBJ2-1|TRBV19|TRBD2|.
TGTGCCAGTAGTGAAAGGACTAGCGGAAACAATGAGCAGTTCTTC
CASSERTSGNNEQFF
>TRBJ1-5|TRBV5-6|TRBD1|.
TGTGCCAGCAGCACCCTGACAGGGGGGAGCAATCAGCCCCAGCATTTT
CASSTLTGGSNQPQHF
>TRBJ1-5|TRBV6-5|.|.
TGTGCCAGCAGTAATGACGGGTATAGCAACCAGCCCCAGCATTTT
CASSNDGYSNQPQHF
>TRBJ1-4|TRBV6-6|TRBD1|once
TGTGCCAGCAGTTACCTGGGACAGGGGGAACTGTTTTTT
CASSYLGQGELFF
>TRBJ2-4|TRBV7-9|TRBD2|.
TGTGCCGGACTAGCCGGGAACATTCAGTACTTC
CAGLAGNIQYF
>TRBJ1-2|TRBV5-1|TRBD1|.
TGCGCCAGCAGCCCACAGGGGGACCGGAACTATGGCTACACCTTC
CASSPQGDRNYGYTF
>TRBJ1-1|TRBV28|.|.
TGTGCCAGCAGTACCAGACAGATTAACACTGAAGCTTTCTTT
CASSTRQINTEAFF
>TRBJ2-3|TRBV5-4|TRBD1|.
TGTGCCAGCAGACCAACTTCCGGGACAGGGGTTCTCACGCAGTATTTT
CASRPTSGTGVLTQYF
>TRBJ1-2|TRBV10-3|.|.
TGTGCCTTACAATTTGGTGGCGGCTACACCTTC
CALQFGGGYTF
>TRBJ2-6|TRBV6-1|.|.
TGTGCCAGCGAGAGTATCACTGGGGCCAACGTCCTGACTTTC
CASESITGANVLTF
>TRBJ1-5|TRBV6-1|.|.
TGTGCCAGCAGTGAAGCAGTGGGGTACGGTCCGCCCCAGCATTTT
CASSEAVGYGPPQHF
>TRBJ1-4|TRBV5-1|TRBD1|.
TGCGCCAGCAGCTTGGGAGGACAGGCGAATGAAAAACTGTTTTTT
CASSLGGQANEKLFF
>TRBJ1-5|TRBV4-2|.|.
TGTGCCAGCAGCCAAGTTACAGGCATTCAGCCCCAGCATTTT
CASSQVTGIQPQHF
>TRBJ2-7|TRBV7-8|TRBD2|.
TGTGCCAGCAGCTTAGGAGGACTAGTGGACGAGCAGTACTTC
CASSLGGLVDEQYF
>TRBJ2-7|TRBV7-6|.|few
TGTGCCAGCAGCTTAGACAGTTCAACCTACGAGCAGTACTTC
CASSLDSSTYEQYF
>TRBJ1-2|TRBV6-5|TRBD1|.
TGTGCCAGCAGCTCACGGGACAGGGGCTACACCTTC
CASSSRDRGYTF
>TRBJ1-4|TRBV27|.|.
TGTGCCAGCAGTTTATCTGTCGGGGTTGGTGAAAAACTGTTTTTT
CASSLSVGVGEKLFF
>TRBJ1-1|TRBV11-2|.|.
TGTGCCAGCCTGGGGTGGGCTGAAGCTTTCTTT
CASLGWAEAFF
>TRBJ1-2|TRBV5-8|TRBD1|.
TGTGCCAGCAGCCTGGGACAGATAGACGGCTACACCTTC
CASSLGQIDGYTF
>TRBJ1-1|TRBV7-9|.|.
TGTGCCAGCAGCACTGGGCCCTCCACTGAAGCTTTCTTT
CASSTGPSTEAFF
>TRBJ2-5|TRBV4-2|.|.
TGTGCCAGCAGCCAAGGAGGGGGCGGGGGCGCCGAGACCCAGTACTTC
CASSQGGGGGAETQYF
>TRBJ2-7|TRBV7-6|TRBD1|.
TGTGCCAGCAGCCGAGACAGGGGGCAATACGAGCAGTACTTC
CASSRDRGQYEQYF
>TRBJ1-1|TRBV30|.|.
TGTGCCTGGAGTGGAGACAGCAACACTGAAGCTTTCTTT
CAWSGDSNTEAFF
>TRBJ2-1|TRBV5-1|.|.
TGCGCCAGCAGCTTTAGTGGCAGGGACCTCGGGAATGAGCAGTTCTTC
CASSFSGRDLGNEQFF
>TRBJ1-3|TRBV6-5|.|.
TGTGCCAGCAGCGTCGGGGGAAACACCATATATTTT
CASSVGGNTIYF
>TRBJ2-2|TRBV4-1|TRBD1|few
TGCGCCAGCAGCTACGACAGGGGCACCGGGGAGCTGTTTTTT
CASSYDRGTGELFF
>TRBJ1-4|TRBV5-8|TRBD1|once
TGTGCCAGCAGCTACCACGCCGGGACAGGGGACGAAAAACTGTTTTTT
CASSYHAGTGDEKLFF
>TRBJ1-4|TRBV5-1|TRBD1|.
TGCGCCAGCAGTTCCGGGACAGGAAATGAAAAACTGTTTTTT
CASSSGTGNEKLFF
>TRBJ2-1|TRBV18|.|.
TGTGCCAGCTCACCCCAGGATAGGGATGAGCAGTTCTTC
CASSPQDRDEQFF
>TRBJ2-1|TRBV19|TRBD2|.
TGTGCCAGTAGTGGGAGGGCGCACTACTACAATGAGCAGTTCTTC
CASSGRAHYYNEQFF
>TRBJ1-4|TRBV7-7|.|.
TGTGCCAGCAAGGTCCCACAGGGCTTAGGTGAAAAACTGTTTTTT
CASKVPQGLGEKLFF
>TRBJ1-1|TRBV4-1|.|few
TGCGCCAGCAGCCGATTGGGGACTGAAGCTTTCTTT
CASSRLGTEAFF
>TRBJ1-1|TRBV6-4|.|once
TGTGCCAGCAGTGAGTCTGCCACCCTGAGGACTGAAGCTTTCTTT
CASSESATLRTEAFF
>TRBJ2-7|TRBV7-9|TRBD2|.
TGTGCCAGCAGCTTAGCGGGGGGGTCCTACGAGCAGTACTTC
CASSLAGGSYEQYF